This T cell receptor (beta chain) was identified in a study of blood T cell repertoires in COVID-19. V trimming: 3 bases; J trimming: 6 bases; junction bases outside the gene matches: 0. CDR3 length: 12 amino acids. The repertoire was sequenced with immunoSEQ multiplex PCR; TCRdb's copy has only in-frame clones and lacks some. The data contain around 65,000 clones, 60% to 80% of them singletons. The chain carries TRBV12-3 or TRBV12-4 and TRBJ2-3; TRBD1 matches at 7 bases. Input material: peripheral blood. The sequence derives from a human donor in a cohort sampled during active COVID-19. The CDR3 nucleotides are TGTGCCAGCAGTTTGACAGGGGATACGCAGTATTTT. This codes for CASSLTGDTQYF.